A selection of T cell receptor beta chains follows, all from one sample in a study of identical twins. TCRdb re-called the 5' RACE reads through MiXCR, storing one row per CDR3 protein. The table lists about 690,000 distinct CDR3 sequences, roughly 6% of them singletons. The sequenced material came from naive T cells sorted from blood. Receptor source: a man in his late teens or twenties in good health. CDR3s include the opening cysteine and the closing phenylalanine or tryptophan. A D gene is named only where the DNA matches it firmly. Where a row states a size, it is once, few, many or the class of an expanded clone; other rows omit it.

V	J	D	size	DNA	CDR3
TRBV12-3/TRBV12-4	TRBJ2-2	.	many	TGTGCCAGCAGTTTTACTCAGGGAGCCACCGGGGAGCTGTTTTTT	CASSFTQGATGELFF
TRBV15	TRBJ2-1	TRBD2	many	TGTGCCACCAGCAGACAGATGAGGGCGGGAGAAGATGAGCAGTTCTTC	CATSRQMRAGEDEQFF
TRBV4-3	TRBJ1-6	.	many	TGCGCCAGCAGCCTAGACAGATATAATTCACCCCTCCACTTT	CASSLDRYNSPLHF
TRBV6-2/TRBV6-3	TRBJ2-4	.	many	TGTGCCAGCAGTTACTCGGAGGGCGGCATTCAGTACTTC	CASSYSEGGIQYF
TRBV4-2	TRBJ2-3	.	many	TGTGCCAGCAGCCAAGATGGGGGCCTGGATACGCAGTATTTT	CASSQDGGLDTQYF
TRBV3-1	TRBJ2-1	TRBD2	.	TGTGCCAGCAGCCAAGTCCTAGCGGTCCACAATGAGCAGTTCTTC	CASSQVLAVHNEQFF
TRBV19	TRBJ2-5	.	few	TGTGCCAGTAGTTATGATAAAGGGACATTGCAAGAGACCCAGTACTTC	CASSYDKGTLQETQYF
TRBV12-3/TRBV12-4	TRBJ2-2	.	.	TGTGCCAGCAGTTTTGTGAAAGGGCAGGGGAACACCGGGGAGCTGTTTTTT	CASSFVKGQGNTGELFF
TRBV25-1	TRBJ2-5	.	many	TGTGCCAGCAGTGAATTTGGAGGGATTGGTCGGGAGACCCAGTACTTC	CASSEFGGIGRETQYF
TRBV20-1	TRBJ2-6	.	.	TGCAGTGCTAGAGATTCGTCGCGGCTCTCTGGGGCCAACGTCCTGACTTTC	CSARDSSRLSGANVLTF